This TCR beta chain was retrieved from a study of OX40 agonist ivuxolimab in advanced cancers. Repertoires were generated with immunoSEQ multiplex PCR, while TCRdb's copy carries only in-frame clones and drops some. The table lists about 80,000 clones, around 87% of them singletons. This CDR3 comprises 16 residues. Germline CDR1 KGHSH, CDR2 LQKENI. V was clipped by 0 bases and J by 1 base; unmatched bases: 3. The sequence was obtained from an adult with an advanced solid tumor such as melanoma, head and neck, liver or kidney cancer. Sequencing used CD4+ or CD8+ T cells sorted from blood, obtained in a trial of the OX40 agonist ivuxolimab. The rearrangement uses TRBV18 and TRBJ2-3; TRBD1 aligns across 8 bases. In DNA, the CDR3 is TGTGCCAGCTCACCACCGCAGGGACAGGGCACAGATACGCAGTATTTT. Amino acids: CASSPPQGQGTDTQYF.